This TCR beta chain originates from a study of prognosis after radiotherapy for stage I lung cancer. Two-round multiplex PCR on genomic DNA was the method by which TCR beta CDR3 was amplified. Individual primers that were specific to each TRBV and TRBJ gene served in first-round PCR. TCRdb re-called the multiplex PCR reads through MiXCR, storing one row per CDR3 protein. The sample records roughly 17,000 distinct CDR3 sequences, approximately 30% being singletons. Germline V gene sequence: CDR1 MDHEN, CDR2 SYDVKM. This CDR3 has 17 amino acids. Trimming took off 3 bases at V and 1 base at J, with 15 bases between the two ends. This clonotype was seen ten or more times.

The TCR originated in a donor aged 50 or older with non-small cell lung cancer. The sequencing used PBMCs, collected before or after stereotactic body radiation therapy (not recorded which). The chain has TRBV28 and TRBJ2-2; D is perhaps TRBD1 or TRBD2 (6 bases each). For the CDR3, the DNA is TGTGCCAGCAGTTTTCTTCTTGGGGGGCAGAACACCGGGGAGCTGTTTTTT. It yields the protein CASSFLLGGQNTGELFF.